This T cell receptor (beta chain) was sequenced during a study of identical twins. After template switching added a universal primer site, the resulting cDNA carried unique molecular identifiers. Via MiXCR, TCRdb re-called the 5' RACE reads, giving one row per CDR3 protein. The data contain fewer than 250,000 distinct CDR3 sequences, around 7% of them singletons. CDR3 size: 12 residues. Germline-derived CDR1 and CDR2 are ENHRY and SYGVKD. V was clipped by 2 bases and J by 3 bases, with 4 bases between them. Only healthy Caucasians were enrolled as donors. In addition, the sample was reused for a study of yellow fever vaccine responses in identical twins.

The chain links TRBV10-3 to TRBJ1-1; no clear D. Sequencing used memory (CD45RO+) T cells sorted from blood. The sequence came from a woman under 30 in good health. CDR3 loop: CAISEDYTEAFF. The CDR3, as DNA: TGTGCCATCAGTGAGGATTACACTGAAGCTTTCTTT.